These 19 T cell receptor beta chains were all obtained from the same sample, sequenced in a study of CD8 T cells in ankylosing spondylitis. TCRdb called the 5' RACE reads again in MiXCR, with one record for every CDR3 protein. The sample lists about 240,000 distinct CDR3 sequences, 20% to 30% occurring once. Sample: blood, either unsorted or a sorted T cell fraction (not recorded which). All receptors derive from a male donor with ankylosing spondylitis or in good health (not recorded which).

V and J are TRBV2 and TRBJ2-5; 7 positions agree with TRBD2. The CDR3 has 14 amino acids. CDR1 is SNHLY, CDR2 FYNNEI, per germline. V shed 4 bases, J shed 2 bases, and the junction held 4 bases outside the gene matches. CDR3 amino acids: CASSATSVQETQYF. DNA of the CDR3: TGTGCCAGCAGTGCTACTAGCGTACAAGAGACCCAGTACTTC.

V is TRBV24-1 and J is TRBJ2-5, with D perhaps TRBD2 (6 bases). V was trimmed by 4 bases and J by 1 base, leaving 9 bases between them. CDR1 is KGHDR, CDR2 SFDVKD, per germline. This CDR3 region has 14 residues. CDR3 sequence reads: CATSEEGRQETQYF. CDR3 bases: TGTGCCACCAGTGAGGAGGGACGCCAAGAGACCCAGTACTTC.

The CDR3 nucleotides read TGCGCCAGCAGCTTGGCCGGGGGGCCAACCACTGAAGCTTTCTTT. Amino acid sequence: CASSLAGGPTTEAFF. The V call is TRBV5-1, the J call TRBJ1-1; a weak D match, TRBD1 (6 bases). The germline gives CDR1 SGHRS, CDR2 YFSETQ. The CDR3 length is 15 residues. V dropped 0 bases and J dropped 4 bases, with 13 bases sitting between them.

This clonotype was picked up many times. Here the CDR3 reads CSARTRGQFHYGYTF. CDR3 nucleotides: TGCAGTGCTAGAACCCGGGGGCAGTTCCACTATGGCTACACCTTC. The V and J genes are TRBV20-1 and TRBJ1-2; D might be TRBD1 (6 bases). CDR1 and CDR2 from the germline V gene are DFQATT and SNEGSKA (reference sequence). V was clipped by 2 bases and J by 3 bases, with 16 bases between them. The CDR3 extends over 15 amino acids.

This clonotype was counted a few times. The V call is TRBV5-1, the J call TRBJ1-6; no clear D gene. The V gene's germline CDR1 is SGHRS and CDR2 YFSETQ. The ends were cut back, 0 bases at V and 7 bases at J, with 5 bases in the middle. There are 13 residues in the CDR3. CDR3 region: CASSLETNSPLHF. CDR3 DNA sequence: TGCGCCAGCAGCTTGGAAACGAATTCACCCCTCCACTTT. Based on the CDR3 plus reference TRBV5-1 and TRBJ1-6, the full variable domain is KAGVTQTPRYLIKTRGQQVTLSCSPISGHRSVSWYQQTPGQGLQFLFEYFSETQRNKGNFPGRFSGRQFSNSRSEMNVSTLELGDSALYLCASSLETNSPLHFGNGTRLTVT.

In this sample, this clonotype turned up a few times. The chain recombines TRBV20-1 with TRBJ2-5; D unresolved. CDR1 and CDR2 (germline): DFQATT, SNEGSKA (reference sequence). Trimming removed 6 bases at V and 0 bases at J, with 17 bases between. The CDR3 runs to 15 residues. CDR3: CSATPESWYQETQYF. In DNA form, the CDR3 reads TGCAGTGCAACCCCCGAGAGCTGGTACCAAGAGACCCAGTACTTC.

On this clonotype itself: At one of its ends the junction is not consistent with the germline gene, which may arise from a read error. V gene TRBV2 combines with J gene TRBJ2-3; D remains unclear. Germline CDR1 SNHLY, CDR2 FYNNEI. The CDR3 loop spans 14 amino acids. This chain's CDR3 is CASSEGPLTDTQYF. For the CDR3, the DNA is TGTGCCAGCAGCGAAGGCCCTCTCACAGATACGCAGTATTTT. Full variable domain (rest looked up from reference TRBV2 and TRBJ2-3): EPEVTQTPSHQVTQMGQEVILRCVPISNHLYFYWYRQILGQKVEFLVSFYNNEISEKSEIFDDQFSVERPDGSNFTLKIRSTKLEDSAMYFCASSEGPLTDTQYFGPGTRLTVL.

This clonotype was counted only a few times. This sequence joins TRBV12-3 or TRBV12-4 and TRBJ2-7; 10 positions match TRBD1. With V trimmed by 9 bases and J by 3 bases, 8 bases remained unmatched. This CDR3 is 14 amino acids long. CDR3 protein: CARDRGRIDYEQYF. DNA for the CDR3: TGTGCCAGAGACAGGGGGCGGATTGACTACGAGCAGTACTTC.

Many counts were recorded for this clonotype. The chain combines TRBV7-8 with TRBJ2-7; D possibly matches TRBD1 or TRBD2 (6 bases each). CDR3 length: 14 amino acids. Germline V gene lookup returns CDR1 SGHVS and CDR2 FQNEAQ. Trimming stripped 1 base from V and 5 bases from J, with 12 bases between. The CDR3 spells CASSLGGGPHEQYF. CDR3 in DNA: TGTGCCAGCAGCTTAGGTGGGGGGCCCCACGAGCAGTACTTC.

This clonotype was counted at least ten times. J is TRBJ1-5 and V is TRBV5-1; the match to TRBD1 covers 7 bases. The CDR3 covers 14 residues. Germline CDR1 is SGHRS and CDR2 is YFSETQ. With 2 bases clipped from V and 2 bases from J, the junction kept 1 base outside the gene matches. In nucleotides, the CDR3 is TGCGCCAGCAGCTTTGGGACAGGCAATCAGCCCCAGCATTTT. This sequence encodes CASSFGTGNQPQHF. Filled out from reference TRBV5-1 and TRBJ1-5, the complete variable domain reads KAGVTQTPRYLIKTRGQQVTLSCSPISGHRSVSWYQQTPGQGLQFLFEYFSETQRNKGNFPGRFSGRQFSNSRSEMNVSTLELGDSALYLCASSFGTGNQPQHFGDGTRLSIL.

CDR3: CAITGQGGKDEQYF. The DNA of the CDR3 is TGTGCCATCACGGGCCAGGGAGGAAAGGACGAGCAGTACTTC. The rearrangement uses TRBV10-3 and TRBJ2-7, with D possibly matching TRBD2 (6 bases). CDR3 length: 14 amino acids. V dropped 7 bases and J dropped 5 bases, with 18 bases sitting between them. Germline V gene data show CDR1 as ENHRY and CDR2 as SYGVKD.

The chain joins TRBV29-1 to TRBJ2-5, with TRBD2 matching 9 bases. Trimming cost V 7 bases and J 2 bases; bases outside gene matches: 5. Germline V gene data show CDR1 as SQVTM and CDR2 as ANQGSEA. This CDR3 is 13 amino acids long. The CDR3 region has the DNA TGCAGCGGGGCGGGGGGGATTCAAGAGACCCAGTACTTC. Its translation: CSGAGGIQETQYF.

In this sample, this clonotype turned up a few times. This chain uses TRBV20-1 with TRBJ2-7; TRBD1 matches 8 bases. Germline values: CDR1 DFQATT, CDR2 SNEGSKA (reference sequence). This CDR3 spans 17 amino acids. J was trimmed by 2 bases and V by 4 bases; bases with no gene match: 16. This CDR3 reads CSANGVQGAGSTYEQYF. The CDR3 nucleotides read TGCAGTGCTAATGGAGTTCAGGGGGCGGGTTCGACCTACGAGCAGTACTTC.

The rearrangement joins TRBV12-3 or TRBV12-4 to TRBJ1-2, with D hard to call. V was shortened by 2 bases and J by 4 bases, with 11 bases between the two germline ends. This CDR3 comprises 14 residues. DNA of the CDR3: TGTGCCAGCAGTTTACGCAAGTCTCCCTATGGCTACACCTTC. It encodes CASSLRKSPYGYTF.

This clonotype was observed many times. V is TRBV20-1 and J is TRBJ1-5, with 10 bases that match TRBD1. Trimming cost V 1 base and J 7 bases; bases outside gene matches: 10. Germline CDR1 and CDR2: DFQATT and SNEGSKA (reference sequence). The CDR3 runs 16 residues. CDR3 protein: CSARAQTGGAMQPQHF. The CDR3 bases are TGCAGTGCTAGAGCCCAGACAGGGGGCGCGATGCAGCCCCAGCATTTT.

This clonotype was seen many times. The V and J genes are TRBV10-3 and TRBJ1-5, with D possibly matching TRBD1 (5 bases). Germline assignment: CDR1 ENHRY and CDR2 SYGVKD. The CDR3 sequence is 15 residues long. Trimming pared 6 bases from V and 0 bases from J, leaving 12 bases between. This CDR3 is CAISPWGDSNQPQHF. The DNA of the CDR3 is TGTGCCATCAGCCCCTGGGGGGATAGCAATCAGCCCCAGCATTTT.

The rearrangement links TRBV11-3 to TRBJ2-7; no clear D. Germline CDR1 SGHNT, CDR2 YENEEA. V shed 5 bases and J shed 2 bases, with 13 bases lying between them. This CDR3 comprises 14 residues. The CDR3 DNA is TGTGCCAGCAGCCACTACACAACCCCCTACGAGCAGTACTTC. Its protein is CASSHYTTPYEQYF.

The rearrangement joins TRBV12-3 or TRBV12-4 to TRBJ2-1; 10 positions match TRBD1. The ends lost 5 bases at V and 8 bases at J; junction bases unmatched: 9. The CDR3 covers 15 residues. The CDR3 region has the DNA TGTGCCAGCAGTCCGGGACAGGGGTTTGAGGATGAGCAGTTCTTC. This encodes CASSPGQGFEDEQFF.

At least ten counts were recorded for this clonotype. The chain carries TRBV20-1 and TRBJ2-3, with 13 bases matching TRBD2. The germline V gene encodes CDR1 DFQATT and CDR2 SNEGSKA (reference sequence). The V gene end was trimmed by 4 bases and the J gene end by 3 bases; junction bases not matched to a gene: 7. CDR3 length equals 16 residues. In DNA form, the CDR3 reads TGCAGTGCTACCTGGAGGACTAGCGGGGGTACAGATACGCAGTATTTT. Residues: CSATWRTSGGTDTQYF.